The next 20 T cell receptor beta chains were all read from a single sample in a study of T cells in Graves' hyperthyroidism and ophthalmopathy. Amplified TCR beta CDR3 regions derived from RNA transcripts. HTBI primers drove first-round RT-PCR of the TCR CDR3. MiXCR, run by TCRdb on the multiplex PCR reads, gives a single entry per CDR3 protein. Of around 440,000 distinct CDR3 sequences in the sample, around 14% are singletons; the top ten hold around 7.7%. Sequenced: blood. The receptors were gathered from a woman aged 18 to 35 with Graves' hyperthyroidism.

This clonotype was found many times. V gene TRBV28 combines with J gene TRBJ2-7, with 7 bases fitting TRBD1. Germline lookup yields CDR1 MDHEN and CDR2 SYDVKM. The V and J ends lost 8 bases and 3 bases, in that order; junction bases with no gene match: 13. This CDR3 contains 15 residues. The CDR3 protein is CASFDLTAGGYEQYF. CDR3 nucleotide sequence: TGTGCCAGCTTTGATCTAACGGCAGGGGGCTACGAGCAGTACTTC. Using reference TRBV28 and TRBJ2-7 for the parts outside the CDR3, the full variable domain is DVKVTQSSRYLVKRTGEKVFLECVQDMDHENMFWYRQDPGLGLRLIYFSYDVKMKEKGDIPEGYSVSREKKERFSLILESASTNQTSMYLCASFDLTAGGYEQYFGPGTRLTVT.

In its sample, this clonotype was seen many times. This chain uses TRBV10-3 with TRBJ2-7; 9 bases fit TRBD2. Germline loops: CDR1 ENHRY, CDR2 SYGVKD. CDR3 length equals 17 residues. V trimming: 3 bases; J trimming: 2 bases; junction bases outside the gene matches: 11. CDR3 amino acids: CAISEVGGGRETYEQYF. Here the CDR3 DNA reads TGTGCCATCAGTGAAGTTGGGGGCGGGAGGGAAACCTACGAGCAGTACTTC.

This clonotype has just a few counts. CDR3 amino acids: CSASSGSSYNEQFF. In DNA, the CDR3 is TGCAGTGCTTCTAGCGGAAGCTCCTACAATGAGCAGTTCTTC. V is TRBV20-1 and J is TRBJ2-1; 7 nucleotides match TRBD2. This CDR3 region has 14 residues. J lost 0 bases, V lost 5 bases, and 4 bases had no gene match. Germline assignment: CDR1 DFQATT and CDR2 SNEGSKA (reference sequence).

Only a few counts were recorded for this clonotype. V gene TRBV5-6 combines with J gene TRBJ1-5; maybe TRBD1 (6 bases). This CDR3 comprises 14 residues. Per germline, CDR1 SGHDT and CDR2 YYEEEE. Trimming took off 4 bases at V and 6 bases at J, with 14 bases between the two ends. The CDR3 DNA reads as TGTGCCAGCAGCAGGAGGGGGAATCGTCAGCCCCAGCATTTT. Amino acids: CASSRRGNRQPQHF.

Many counts were recorded for this clonotype. The CDR3 DNA is TGTGCCAGCAGCGCCCGACTAGCGGGAGGAGAAACGCAGTATTTT. Amino acids: CASSARLAGGETQYF. The chain has TRBV11-1 and TRBJ2-3; 13 bases align to TRBD2. The germline CDR1 and CDR2 sequences are SGHAT and FQDESV (reference sequence). The CDR3 consists of 15 residues. V was pared by 5 bases and J by 9 bases, with 8 bases of the junction left unmatched.

At least ten counts were recorded for this clonotype. The genes are TRBV3-1 and TRBJ2-1, with 8 bases that match TRBD2. CDR1 is LGHDT and CDR2 is YNNKEL in the germline V gene (reference sequence). The J segment lost 12 bases and the V segment lost 1 base, leaving 8 bases of the junction unmatched. This CDR3 spans 14 amino acids. Written as DNA, the CDR3 is TGTGCCAGCAGCCAAGCGGGAAGCGGGAGCTGGCAGTTCTTC. Amino acids: CASSQAGSGSWQFF.

This clonotype was picked up many times. The CDR3 DNA is TGTGCCAGCAGTGAATTGGCAGGGGCGAACACTGAAGCTTTCTTT. Amino acid sequence: CASSELAGANTEAFF. V gene TRBV25-1 combines with J gene TRBJ1-1, with D perhaps TRBD1 (6 bases). The germline gives CDR1 MGHDK, CDR2 SYGVNS. The V gene lost 1 base and the J gene lost 1 base, with 10 bases spanning the gap. The CDR3 length is 15 residues.

This chain joins TRBV4-1 and TRBJ2-7; 7 bases match TRBD2. The CDR3 runs to 16 residues. Germline V gene sequence: CDR1 MGHRA, CDR2 YSYEKL. Trimming at V came to 4 bases and at J to 4 bases, leaving 13 bases not matched to a gene. The CDR3 is CASSPHVRREFYEQYF. Written as DNA, the CDR3 is TGCGCCAGCAGCCCCCATGTGCGGCGGGAGTTTTACGAGCAGTACTTC.

This clonotype showed up just a few times. A much larger clone lies one base from this, so it may be a read error. The CDR3 region has the DNA TGCGCCAGCAGCTTGGTAACTTGGGGCGGCGAGCAGTACTTC. Its translation is CASSLVTWGGEQYF. V gene TRBV5-1 combines with J gene TRBJ2-7; D is perhaps TRBD1 (5 bases). Trimming cost V 0 bases and J 6 bases, with 13 bases left between them. Germline-derived CDR1 and CDR2 are SGHRS and YFSETQ. CDR3 length: 14 residues.

The sample holds many counts of this clonotype. The chain recombines TRBV6-2 or TRBV6-3 with TRBJ1-2; 8 positions agree with TRBD1. The V gene's germline CDR1 is MNHEY and CDR2 SVGEGT. The CDR3 is made up of 16 amino acids. The V and J ends lost 4 bases and 0 bases, in that order; junction bases with no gene match: 7. CDR3 in amino acids: CASSFPRTGPNYGYTF. The DNA for the CDR3 is TGTGCCAGCAGTTTCCCGAGGACAGGGCCTAACTATGGCTACACCTTC.

This clonotype was counted a few times. The chain uses TRBV14 and TRBJ2-2, with D possibly matching TRBD2 (5 bases). Between the trimmed V and J ends, which lost 0 bases and 1 base, there was a span of 12 bases. This CDR3 comprises 17 residues. Germline V gene data show CDR1 as SGHDN and CDR2 as FVKESK. The CDR3 coding sequence is TGTGCCAGCAGCCAAGAGTGGAGGACTCTGAACACCGGGGAGCTGTTTTTT. Residues: CASSQEWRTLNTGELFF.

There are many counts of this clonotype. This sequence joins TRBV14 and TRBJ2-1; D remains ambiguous. V gave up 0 bases and J gave up 7 bases, with 7 bases separating them. The CDR3 runs 13 residues. Germline V gene data show CDR1 as SGHDN and CDR2 as FVKESK. CDR3 amino acids: CASSQDRLNEQFF. The DNA of the CDR3 is TGTGCCAGCAGCCAAGACAGATTAAATGAGCAGTTCTTC.

This clonotype was recorded a few times. The V and J genes are TRBV18 and TRBJ1-1, with D possibly TRBD1 on 6 matching bases. V was pared by 4 bases and J by 8 bases, with 14 bases between. CDR3 size: 13 residues. The germline CDR1 and CDR2 sequences are KGHSH and LQKENI. CDR3 residues: CASSQNQGLEAFF. The CDR3 DNA reads TGTGCCAGCTCACAAAACCAGGGGCTAGAAGCTTTCTTT.

This clonotype was seen ten or more times. The chain joins TRBV29-1 to TRBJ1-2; 7 bases are shared with TRBD1. V was pared by 7 bases and J by 3 bases, with 8 bases of the junction left unmatched. Germline-derived CDR1 and CDR2 are SQVTM and ANQGSEA. CDR3 length equals 13 residues. The CDR3: CSGSRGGDYGYTF. The CDR3 DNA reads TGCAGCGGCAGTCGAGGGGGCGACTATGGCTACACCTTC.

This clonotype has more than one count but fewer than ten. This chain connects TRBV7-9 to TRBJ1-6, with D unclear. The CDR3 contains 14 residues. Germline V gives CDR1 SEHNR, CDR2 FQNEAQ (reference sequence). V was shortened by 5 bases and J by 8 bases, with 13 bases between the two germline ends. The CDR3 loop reads CASSPVSEDSPLHF. The CDR3 nucleotides are TGTGCCAGCAGCCCCGTGTCAGAGGATTCACCCCTCCACTTT.

The gene calls are TRBV5-1 and TRBJ2-3, with 7 nucleotides matching TRBD1. J gave up 6 bases and V 5 bases, and 15 bases lay outside the gene matches. The V gene's germline CDR1 is SGHRS and CDR2 YFSETQ. This CDR3 region has 16 residues. The CDR3 DNA reads as TGCGCCAGCAGACGCGACACGGGACAGAATTGGGATACGCAGTATTTT. This codes for CASRRDTGQNWDTQYF.

This clonotype was detected ten times or more. The chain employs TRBV10-3 and TRBJ2-1, with a possible D match to TRBD2 (6 bases). Trimming removed 6 bases at V and 0 bases at J, with 9 bases between. The V gene's germline CDR1 is ENHRY and CDR2 SYGVKD. This CDR3 spans 14 amino acids. This CDR3 is CAIRGGSSYNEQFF. CDR3 sequence (DNA): TGTGCCATCAGGGGGGGAAGCTCCTACAATGAGCAGTTCTTC.

This clonotype was recorded many times. The V call is TRBV5-6, the J call TRBJ2-1; 10 bases are shared with TRBD2. V gave up 5 bases and J gave up 8 bases; unmatched junction bases: 10. CDR1 and CDR2 from the germline V gene are SGHDT and YYEEEE. The CDR3 length is 15 residues. This CDR3 is CASSTVPSGGDEQFF. The CDR3, as DNA: TGTGCCAGCAGTACGGTCCCTAGCGGGGGCGATGAGCAGTTCTTC.

Ten or more counts support this clonotype. This sequence joins TRBV3-1 and TRBJ1-6, with D unresolved. The ends were cut back, 3 bases at V and 8 bases at J, with 11 bases in the middle. CDR3 length: 14 amino acids. Germline V gives CDR1 LGHDT, CDR2 YNNKEL (reference sequence). This CDR3 reads CASSHRARDSPLHF. CDR3 sequence (DNA): TGTGCCAGCAGCCATAGAGCGCGGGATTCACCCCTCCACTTT.

About this clonotype itself: Possible read error: a much larger clone is one base away. The genes are TRBV6-2 or TRBV6-3 and TRBJ1-5; 9 nucleotides match TRBD1. Germline V CDR1 and CDR2: MNHEY, SVGEGT. The CDR3 has 16 residues. For the CDR3, the DNA is TGTGCCAGCATCCGATTGGGGACAGGGACGCAACAGCTCCAGCATTTT. Its protein product is CASIRLGTGTQQLQHF.